The 30 T cell receptor beta chains below all came from one sample that was sequenced in a study of T-cell reconstitution after alpha-beta-depleted transplantation in children (TCRdb year 2016). Libraries came from PCR. Sequenced on an Illumina HiSeq 2500. TCR library preparation used molecular barcoding, with unique molecular identifiers applied to normalize quantification of the TCRbeta repertoire. Clones were called with MiXCR by TCRdb after fastp trimmed the public reads at Q25, and only in-frame beta chains were retained. Duplicate CDR3 protein sequences are folded into a single record with the most common DNA and genes. This sample lists 450,000 to 500,000 distinct CDR3 sequences; around an eighth were detected once. The ten most abundant clones make up about 5% of the sample. Sequencing was performed on PBMCs from the stem cell graft donor, taken from the stem cell graft. The source of these receptors is a human donor who donated a stem cell graft to a child with combined immunodeficiency.

The table lists this clonotype with many counts. The V gene is TRBV15, the J gene TRBJ2-3; no definite D call. This CDR3 contains 17 residues. Germline lookup yields CDR1 LNHNV and CDR2 YYDKDF (reference sequence). The V end lost 1 base, the J end lost 2 bases, and 16 bases lay between the germline ends. The CDR3 DNA reads TGTGCCACCAGCAGAGGATCGCCTCGTGGGCTCACAGATACGCAGTATTTT. Translation gives CATSRGSPRGLTDTQYF.

In this sample, this clonotype turned up many times. The V and J genes are TRBV6-5 and TRBJ1-4; D may be TRBD1 (5 bases). V lost 6 bases to trimming and J lost 7 bases, with 15 bases between them. Germline-derived CDR1 and CDR2 are MNHEY and SVGAGI. This CDR3 region has 14 residues. DNA for the CDR3: TGTGCCAGCAGCCTCTTAATAAGGGGTGAAAAACTGTTTTTT. This encodes CASSLLIRGEKLFF.

V gene TRBV4-2 combines with J gene TRBJ1-2; D perhaps matches TRBD1 (5 bases). Per the germline V gene, CDR1 is LGHNA and CDR2 is YNFKEQ. V lost 0 bases, J lost 7 bases, and 15 bases lay in between. CDR3 length: 15 amino acids. The CDR3 sequence: CASSQDRAGGSGYTF. The CDR3 bases are TGTGCCAGCAGCCAAGATCGGGCGGGGGGAAGTGGCTACACCTTC.

This rearrangement joins TRBV11-2 to TRBJ2-4; no firm D call. CDR3 length: 13 residues. V lost 2 bases, J lost 2 bases, and 4 bases lay in between. Per the germline V gene, CDR1 is SGHAT and CDR2 is FQNNGV. For the CDR3, the DNA is TGTGCCAGCAGCTTACCGTCCAAAAACATTCAGTACTTC. Translation gives CASSLPSKNIQYF.

The V call is TRBV20-1, the J call TRBJ1-5; D possibly corresponds to TRBD1 (5 bases). The V end was cut by 5 bases, the J end by 1 base, with 15 bases between. This CDR3 is built from 15 residues. Looked up from germline, CDR1 is DFQATT and CDR2 is SNEGSKA (reference sequence). Written as DNA, the CDR3 is TGCAGTGCTGGTGGGTTCGGGGGGAGCAATCAGCCCCAGCATTTT. Translated, it gives CSAGGFGGSNQPQHF.

Many counts were recorded for this clonotype. The J gene is TRBJ2-3, the V gene TRBV7-2; maybe TRBD2 (6 bases). Germline CDR1 SGHTA, CDR2 FQGNSA. V was pared by 8 bases and J by 2 bases, with 11 bases between. The CDR3 is 13 residues long. CDR3 loop: CASRERITDTQYF. The CDR3 nucleotides are TGTGCCAGCCGGGAGCGAATCACAGATACGCAGTATTTT.

This chain connects TRBV2 to TRBJ2-7, with 7 bases matching TRBD1. The CDR3 sequence is 17 residues long. Germline trimming cut 0 bases from V and 2 bases from J; bases unmatched to any gene: 10. Germline assignment: CDR1 SNHLY and CDR2 FYNNEI. The DNA of the CDR3 is TGTGCCAGCAGTGAAGCGCAAGTTAAGGGGGCCCCCTACGAGCAGTACTTC. Amino acid sequence: CASSEAQVKGAPYEQYF. The complete variable domain, with remaining parts taken from reference TRBV2 and TRBJ2-7, reads EPEVTQTPSHQVTQMGQEVILRCVPISNHLYFYWYRQILGQKVEFLVSFYNNEISEKSEIFDDQFSVERPDGSNFTLKIRSTKLEDSAMYFCASSEAQVKGAPYEQYFGPGTRLTVT.

In its sample, this clonotype was seen a few times. The chain is built from TRBV6-2 or TRBV6-3 and TRBJ1-1; D possibly corresponds to TRBD1 (5 bases). This CDR3 region has 17 residues. Looked up from germline, CDR1 is MNHEY and CDR2 is SVGEGT. The V gene lost 2 bases and the J gene lost 4 bases, with 20 bases spanning the gap. CDR3 amino acids: CASSYPTRGVRSTEAFF. The CDR3 DNA reads TGTGCCAGCAGTTACCCGACCCGGGGGGTTCGGTCCACTGAAGCTTTCTTT.

The rearrangement uses TRBV11-2 and TRBJ1-2; 8 bases are a match to TRBD1. Trimming took 5 bases from V and 8 from J; bases not matched to a gene: 7. There are 13 residues in the CDR3. CDR1 and CDR2 from the germline V gene are SGHAT and FQNNGV. The CDR3 DNA reads as TGTGCCAGCAGCCTCGACAGGGGACGGGGCTACACCTTC. Translated, it gives CASSLDRGRGYTF.

This clonotype occurred many times. This rearrangement joins TRBV6-1 to TRBJ2-1, with TRBD1 matching over 7 bases. V trimming: 9 bases; J trimming: 4 bases; junction bases outside the gene matches: 9. Looked up from germline, CDR1 is MNHNS and CDR2 is SASEGT. The CDR3 is 14 amino acids. Here the CDR3 reads CASRRDSLYNEQFF. Here the CDR3 DNA reads TGTGCCAGTAGACGGGACAGCTTATACAATGAGCAGTTCTTC.

The chain has TRBV12-3 or TRBV12-4 and TRBJ2-5; 8 bases fit TRBD2. The CDR3 totals 19 residues. V shed 0 bases and J 2 bases; nucleotides not matched to a gene: 14. The CDR3 loop is CASSLARLGLAGLQETQYF. DNA of the CDR3: TGTGCCAGCAGTTTAGCGCGCTTGGGATTAGCGGGATTACAAGAGACCCAGTACTTC.

The J gene is TRBJ2-7, the V gene TRBV3-1; 7 bases are shared with TRBD2. The CDR3 is made up of 14 amino acids. CDR1 is LGHDT, CDR2 YNNKEL, per germline (reference sequence). Trimming cost V 5 bases and J 3 bases; bases outside gene matches: 7. This CDR3 is CASSFRGGIYEQYF. CDR3 nucleotide sequence: TGTGCCAGCAGCTTCCGCGGGGGTATCTACGAGCAGTACTTC.

At least ten counts were recorded for this clonotype. J is TRBJ2-1 and V is TRBV6-5; 7 bases align to TRBD2. CDR3 length: 14 residues. Per the germline V gene, CDR1 is MNHEY and CDR2 is SVGAGI. Unmatched junction bases numbered 3, after V lost 0 bases and J lost 7 bases. The CDR3 sequence: CASSYSFSGNEQFF. The CDR3 nucleotides are TGTGCCAGCAGTTACTCGTTTAGCGGGAATGAGCAGTTCTTC.

The table lists this clonotype with many counts. The genes are TRBV28 and TRBJ2-1; D is ambiguous. Germline assignment: CDR1 MDHEN and CDR2 SYDVKM. The CDR3 totals 15 residues. Trimming removed 6 bases at V and 0 bases at J, with 12 bases between. CDR3 protein: CASRKQMNSYNEQFF. The CDR3 bases are TGTGCCAGCAGGAAACAGATGAACTCCTACAATGAGCAGTTCTTC.

The rearrangement joins TRBV7-2 to TRBJ2-2; 10 bases fit TRBD2. The CDR3 spans 15 residues. Germline CDR1 reads SGHTA; CDR2 reads FQGNSA. Trimming cost V 5 bases and J 5 bases; bases outside gene matches: 5. The CDR3 sequence: CASSPLAGETGELFF. The CDR3 DNA reads TGTGCCAGCAGCCCCCTAGCGGGAGAAACCGGGGAGCTGTTTTTT.

There are a few counts of this clonotype. CDR3 residues: CASRRELFAPLHF. CDR3 nucleotides: TGTGCCAGCAGAAGGGAACTATTCGCGCCCCTCCACTTT. The V call is TRBV5-4, the J call TRBJ1-6; D is uncertain. The CDR3 runs to 13 residues. CDR1 is SGHNT and CDR2 is YYREEE in the germline V gene (reference sequence). Between the trimmed V and J ends, which lost 5 bases and 13 bases, there was a span of 16 bases.

This clonotype was observed a few times. The J gene is TRBJ2-1, the V gene TRBV7-6; D gene unclear. Trimming removed 2 bases from V and 3 bases from J, with 17 bases in between. The CDR3 spans 17 residues. Germline V gives CDR1 SGHVS, CDR2 FNYEAQ. CDR3 region: CASSLWPYGRLYNEQFF. In DNA, the CDR3 is TGTGCCAGCAGCTTATGGCCCTATGGCAGGCTCTACAATGAGCAGTTCTTC.

As regards this clonotype: One end of the junction is discordant with germline, which a read error may explain. The chain joins TRBV6-2 or TRBV6-3 to TRBJ2-1; D unresolved. Germline V gene data show CDR1 as MNHEY and CDR2 as SVGEGT. The CDR3 is made up of 15 amino acids. The CDR3 sequence is CASSYSSPAYDEQFF. The CDR3 DNA follows: TGTGCCAGCAGTTACTCGTCCCCCGCCTACGATGAGCAGTTCTTC.

This clonotype was counted at least ten times. The CDR3 DNA follows: TGTGCCAGCAGCCAAACCCAGACCCACACAGATACGCAGTATTTT. This encodes CASSQTQTHTDTQYF. V gene TRBV7-2 combines with J gene TRBJ2-3; D is unresolved. V was trimmed by 5 bases and J by 2 bases, leaving 14 bases between them. Germline CDR1 and CDR2: SGHTA and FQGNSA. The CDR3 is 15 residues long.

This clonotype occurred a few times. This chain joins TRBV11-3 and TRBJ2-1; TRBD1 is a possible D gene (6 bases). Between the trimmed V and J ends, which lost 6 bases and 4 bases, there was a span of 16 bases. The germline CDR1 and CDR2 sequences are SGHNT and YENEEA. CDR3 length: 15 amino acids. The CDR3 region is CASRSGTSVYNEQFF. In nucleotides, the CDR3 is TGTGCCAGCAGGTCCGGGACAAGCGTATACAATGAGCAGTTCTTC.

This clonotype showed up many times. The V gene is TRBV7-2, the J gene TRBJ2-1; no clear D gene. The CDR3 extends over 20 amino acids. From germline, CDR1 is SGHTA and CDR2 FQGNSA. Trimming removed 0 bases from V and 0 bases from J, with 21 bases in between. CDR3 DNA sequence: TGTGCCAGCAGCTTAGCGTTGATCATCCCCTCCCGAGGCTCCTACAATGAGCAGTTCTTC. It specifies CASSLALIIPSRGSYNEQFF.

The CDR3 sequence: CASSQDSGELGYTF. CDR3 DNA sequence: TGTGCCAGCAGCCAAGATAGTGGGGAGCTTGGCTACACCTTC. The chain employs TRBV4-2 and TRBJ1-2; D gene ambiguous. Germline loops: CDR1 LGHNA, CDR2 YNFKEQ. The length of the CDR3 is 14 residues. Trimming shortened V by 0 bases and J by 7 bases, and 12 bases separated the two germline ends.

The V and J genes are TRBV12-3 or TRBV12-4 and TRBJ2-3; TRBD1 matches at 9 bases. The CDR3 is 15 amino acids. V gave up 7 bases and J gave up 5 bases; unmatched junction bases: 10. The CDR3 DNA reads TGTGCCAGCACTTTCTCTACAGGGGGCTTAGATACGCAGTATTTT. Protein sequence: CASTFSTGGLDTQYF.

This clonotype appeared a few times. The chain employs TRBV24-1 and TRBJ2-3, with D possibly being TRBD1 (5 bases). Germline CDR1 reads KGHDR; CDR2 reads SFDVKD. V was clipped by 2 bases and J by 2 bases, with 16 bases between them. The CDR3 loop spans 17 amino acids. CDR3 in DNA: TGTGCCACCAGTGATTATCCCACAAGGGGTTACACAGATACGCAGTATTTT. The encoded protein is CATSDYPTRGYTDTQYF.

The CDR3 region has the DNA TGTGCCAGCAGTTTCCGCAGGGGAGGTTCACCCCTCCACTTT. Protein sequence: CASSFRRGGSPLHF. This chain links TRBV12-3 or TRBV12-4 with TRBJ1-6; D might be TRBD1 (6 bases). The V gene lost 3 bases and the J gene lost 9 bases, with 12 bases spanning the gap. The CDR3 has 14 residues.

The chain joins TRBV4-2 to TRBJ2-1; 11 nucleotides match TRBD2. The CDR3 has 18 residues. The germline V gene encodes CDR1 LGHNA and CDR2 YNFKEQ. J lost 6 bases, V lost 10 bases, and 20 bases had no gene match. In nucleotides, the CDR3 is TGTGCCATGAGCCCCCGGCTAGCGGGAGGTAAATACCCCAATGAGCAGTTCTTC. Its protein is CAMSPRLAGGKYPNEQFF.

This clonotype was observed a handful of times. V usage is TRBV7-2 and J usage is TRBJ1-1; D gene uncertain. The CDR3 loop spans 14 amino acids. In germline, CDR1 is SGHTA, CDR2 FQGNSA. V lost 1 base to trimming and J lost 4 bases, with 10 bases between them. The CDR3 region is CASSLEGRSTEAFF. The CDR3 region has the DNA TGTGCCAGCAGCTTAGAGGGTCGAAGCACTGAAGCTTTCTTT. Full variable domain (outside the CDR3, taken from reference TRBV7-2 and TRBJ1-1): GAGVSQSPSNKVTEKGKDVELRCDPISGHTALYWYRQSLGQGLEFLIYFQGNSAPDKSGLPSDRFSAERTGGSVSTLTIQRTQQEDSAVYLCASSLEGRSTEAFFGQGTRLTVV.

V and J are TRBV27 and TRBJ2-7, with D tentatively TRBD2 (5 bases). Germline CDR1 is MNHEY and CDR2 is SMNVEV (reference sequence). This CDR3 has 17 residues. V was cut by 2 bases and J by 0 bases, with 17 bases left in between. The CDR3 here is CASSLGLGGLNSYEQYF. CDR3 coding DNA: TGTGCCAGCAGTTTAGGTTTAGGAGGACTCAACTCCTACGAGCAGTACTTC.

The CDR3 DNA follows: TGTGCCTGGAGTGTAGGTTTAGCCAAAAACATTCAGTACTTC. Its protein product is CAWSVGLAKNIQYF. V usage is TRBV30 and J usage is TRBJ2-4; D not resolved. The V end was cut by 0 bases, the J end by 0 bases, with 6 bases between. Germline V gene lookup returns CDR1 GTSNPN and CDR2 SVGIG (reference sequence). The CDR3 sequence is 14 residues long. Complete variable domain (other parts from reference TRBV30 and TRBJ2-4): SQTIHQWPATLVQPVGSPLSLECTVEGTSNPNLYWYRQAAGRGLQLLFYSVGIGQISSEVPQNLSASRPQDRQFILSSKKLLLSDSGFYLCAWSVGLAKNIQYFGAGTRLSVL.

The chain is built from TRBV4-3 and TRBJ2-7; D is possibly TRBD2 (7 bases). The CDR3 runs 15 residues. Germline CDR1 is LGHNA and CDR2 is YSLEER. V was cut by 3 bases and J by 3 bases, with 15 bases left in between. The CDR3 here is CASSQADGGHYEQYF. As DNA, the CDR3 is TGCGCCAGCAGCCAGGCGGACGGGGGGCACTACGAGCAGTACTTC.